This TCR beta chain was sequenced during a study of kidney transplant recipient with SARS-CoV-2 infection. V lost 0 bases to trimming and J lost 6 bases, with 12 bases between them. The germline gives CDR1 SGHRS, CDR2 YFSETQ. The CDR3 has 14 residues. This clonotype was recorded at least ten times. TCRdb reprocessed the reads with MiXCR, giving one entry per CDR3 protein. The sample lists some 220,000 distinct CDR3 sequences; 29% were seen once. Material: a blood sample, obtained at baseline and on roughly day 110 from a kidney transplant recipient. The rearrangement links TRBV5-1 to TRBJ1-1; D perhaps matches TRBD1 (5 bases). This receptor was identified in a male patient in his 30s who had COVID-19 and was a kidney transplant recipient. Some of the T cells may derive from the graft donor. Here the CDR3 DNA reads TGCGCCAGCAGCTTGGATTTAGGGGACGCTGAAGCTTTCTTT. This translates into CASSLDLGDAEAFF.